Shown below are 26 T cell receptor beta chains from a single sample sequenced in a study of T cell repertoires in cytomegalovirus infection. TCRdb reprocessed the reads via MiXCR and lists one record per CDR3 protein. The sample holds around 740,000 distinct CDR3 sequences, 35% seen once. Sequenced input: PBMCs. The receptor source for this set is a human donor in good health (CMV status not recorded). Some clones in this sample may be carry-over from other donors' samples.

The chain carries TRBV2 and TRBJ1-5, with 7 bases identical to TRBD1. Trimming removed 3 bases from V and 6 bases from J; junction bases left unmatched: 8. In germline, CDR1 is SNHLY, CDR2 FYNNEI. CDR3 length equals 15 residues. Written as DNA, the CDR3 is TGTGCCAGCAGTGAGACAGGGTTCGGGGGTCAGCCCCAGCATTTT. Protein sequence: CASSETGFGGQPQHF.

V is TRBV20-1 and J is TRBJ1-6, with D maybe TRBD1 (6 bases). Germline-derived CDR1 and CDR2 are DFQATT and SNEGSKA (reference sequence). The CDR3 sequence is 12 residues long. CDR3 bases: TGCGGCGGGGGCAGGAATAATTCACCCCTCCACTTT. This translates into CGGGRNNSPLHF.

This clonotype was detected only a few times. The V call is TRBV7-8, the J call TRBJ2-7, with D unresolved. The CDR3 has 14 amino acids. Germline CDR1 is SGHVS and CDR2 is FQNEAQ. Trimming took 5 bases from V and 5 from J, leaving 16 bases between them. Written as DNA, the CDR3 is TGTGCCAGCAGCCCAAGGGCCAGGTCGGACGAGCAGTACTTC. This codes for CASSPRARSDEQYF.

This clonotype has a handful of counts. The CDR3 bases are TGTGCCAGCAGCATTCATGGACAGGGCTGGTCCGGGGAGCTGTTTTTT. It specifies CASSIHGQGWSGELFF. This chain connects TRBV5-6 to TRBJ2-2; 8 bases match TRBD1. CDR3 length equals 16 residues. Germline V CDR1 and CDR2: SGHDT, YYEEEE. V was clipped by 4 bases and J by 6 bases; unmatched bases: 11.

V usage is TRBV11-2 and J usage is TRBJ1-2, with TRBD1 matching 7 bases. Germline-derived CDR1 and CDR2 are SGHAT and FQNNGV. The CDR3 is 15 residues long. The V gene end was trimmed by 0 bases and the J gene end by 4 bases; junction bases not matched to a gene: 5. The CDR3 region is CASSLETGPAYGYTF. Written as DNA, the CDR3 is TGTGCCAGCAGCTTAGAGACAGGGCCCGCCTATGGCTACACCTTC.

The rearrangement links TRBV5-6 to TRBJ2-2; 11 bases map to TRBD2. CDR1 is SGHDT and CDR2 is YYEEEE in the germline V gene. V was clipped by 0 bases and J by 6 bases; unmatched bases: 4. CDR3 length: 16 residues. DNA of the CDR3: TGTGCCAGCAGCTTGGATAGCGGGAGGGTTTCCGGGGAGCTGTTTTTT. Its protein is CASSLDSGRVSGELFF. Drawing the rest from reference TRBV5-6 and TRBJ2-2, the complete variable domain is DAGVTQSPTHLIKTRGQQVTLRCSPKSGHDTVSWYQQALGQGPQFIFQYYEEEERQRGNFPDRFSGHQFPNYSSELNVNALLLGDSALYLCASSLDSGRVSGELFFGEGSRLTVL.

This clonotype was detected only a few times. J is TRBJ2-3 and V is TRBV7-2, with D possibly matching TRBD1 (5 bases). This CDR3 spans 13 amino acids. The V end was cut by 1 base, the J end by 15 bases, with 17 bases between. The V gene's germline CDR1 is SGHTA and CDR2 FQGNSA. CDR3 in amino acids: CASSLDLQGQFYF. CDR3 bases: TGTGCCAGCAGCTTAGATCTCCAGGGTCAGTTTTATTTT. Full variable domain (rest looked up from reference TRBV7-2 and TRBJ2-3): GAGVSQSPSNKVTEKGKDVELRCDPISGHTALYWYRQSLGQGLEFLIYFQGNSAPDKSGLPSDRFSAERTGGSVSTLTIQRTQQEDSAVYLCASSLDLQGQFYFGPGTRLTVL.

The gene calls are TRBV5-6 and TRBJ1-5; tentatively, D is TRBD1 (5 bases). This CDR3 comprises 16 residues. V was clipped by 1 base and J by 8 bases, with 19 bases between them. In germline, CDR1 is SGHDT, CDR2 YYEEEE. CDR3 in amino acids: CASSLMSLRGKEPQHF. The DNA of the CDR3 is TGTGCCAGCAGCTTGATGTCGTTGCGGGGGAAAGAGCCCCAGCATTTT. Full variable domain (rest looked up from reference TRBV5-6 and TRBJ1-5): DAGVTQSPTHLIKTRGQQVTLRCSPKSGHDTVSWYQQALGQGPQFIFQYYEEEERQRGNFPDRFSGHQFPNYSSELNVNALLLGDSALYLCASSLMSLRGKEPQHFGDGTRLSIL.

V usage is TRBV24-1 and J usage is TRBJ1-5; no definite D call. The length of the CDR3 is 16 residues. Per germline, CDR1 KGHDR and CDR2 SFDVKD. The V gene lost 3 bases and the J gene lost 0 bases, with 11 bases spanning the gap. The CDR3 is CATSDPGRDSNQPQHF. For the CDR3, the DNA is TGTGCCACCAGTGATCCCGGACGGGATAGCAATCAGCCCCAGCATTTT.

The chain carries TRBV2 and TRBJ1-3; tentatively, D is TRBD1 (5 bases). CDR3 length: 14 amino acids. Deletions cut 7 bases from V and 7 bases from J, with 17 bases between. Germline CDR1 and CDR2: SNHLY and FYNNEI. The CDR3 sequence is CASKLTAGFNTIYF. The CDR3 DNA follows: TGTGCCAGCAAATTGACAGCCGGTTTCAACACCATATATTTT.

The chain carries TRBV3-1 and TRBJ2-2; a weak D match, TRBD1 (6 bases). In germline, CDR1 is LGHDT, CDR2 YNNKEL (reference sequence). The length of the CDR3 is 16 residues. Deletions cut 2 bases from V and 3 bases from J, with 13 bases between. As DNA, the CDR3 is TGTGCCAGCAGCCAATGGATGGGGGCCGACACCGGGGAGCTGTTTTTT. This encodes CASSQWMGADTGELFF.

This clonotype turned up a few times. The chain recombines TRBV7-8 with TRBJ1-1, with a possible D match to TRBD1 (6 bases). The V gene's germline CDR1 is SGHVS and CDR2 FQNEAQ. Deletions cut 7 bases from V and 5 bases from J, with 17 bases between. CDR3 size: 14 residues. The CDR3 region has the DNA TGTGCCAGCACCCCCCGGCAGGGGAATACTGAAGCTTTCTTT. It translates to CASTPRQGNTEAFF.

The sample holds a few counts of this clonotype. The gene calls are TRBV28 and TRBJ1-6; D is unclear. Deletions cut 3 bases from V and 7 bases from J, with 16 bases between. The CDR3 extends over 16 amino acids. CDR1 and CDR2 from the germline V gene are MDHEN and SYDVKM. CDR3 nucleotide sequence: TGTGCCAGCAGTTTGGGTGGCGGACTGACGAATTCACCCCTCCACTTT. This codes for CASSLGGGLTNSPLHF.

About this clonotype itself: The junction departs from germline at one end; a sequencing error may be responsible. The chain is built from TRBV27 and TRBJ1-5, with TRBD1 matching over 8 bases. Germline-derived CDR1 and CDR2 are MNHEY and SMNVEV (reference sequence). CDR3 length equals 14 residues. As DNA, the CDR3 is TGTGCCCTCAGTGCCGGGACAGGTTATCAGCCCAAGCATTTT. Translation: CALSAGTGYQPKHF.

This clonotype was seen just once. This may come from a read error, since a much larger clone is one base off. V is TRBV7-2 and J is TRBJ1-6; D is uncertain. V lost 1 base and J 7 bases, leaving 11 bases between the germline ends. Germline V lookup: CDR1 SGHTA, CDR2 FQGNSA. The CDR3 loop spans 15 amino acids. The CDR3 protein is CASSLEAILNSPLHF. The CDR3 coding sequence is TGTGCCAGCAGCTTAGAGGCCATTTTGAATTCACCCCTCCACTTT.

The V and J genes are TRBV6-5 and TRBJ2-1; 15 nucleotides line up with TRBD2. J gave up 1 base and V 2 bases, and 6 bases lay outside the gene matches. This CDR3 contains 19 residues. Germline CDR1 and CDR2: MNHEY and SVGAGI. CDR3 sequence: CASSYDGTSGRRSYNEQFF. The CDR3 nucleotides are TGTGCCAGCAGTTACGACGGGACTAGCGGGAGGAGATCCTACAATGAGCAGTTCTTC.

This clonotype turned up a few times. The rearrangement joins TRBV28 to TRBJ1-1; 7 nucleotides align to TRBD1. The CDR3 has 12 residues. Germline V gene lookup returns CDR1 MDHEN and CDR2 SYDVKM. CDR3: CVVFRGYTEAFF. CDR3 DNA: TGTGTCGTGTTCAGGGGGTACACTGAAGCTTTCTTT. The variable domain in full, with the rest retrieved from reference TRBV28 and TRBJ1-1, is DVKVTQSSRYLVKRTGEKVFLECVQDMDHENMFWYRQDPGLGLRLIYFSYDVKMKEKGDIPEGYSVSREKKERFSLILESASTNQTSMYLCVVFRGYTEAFFGQGTRLTVV.

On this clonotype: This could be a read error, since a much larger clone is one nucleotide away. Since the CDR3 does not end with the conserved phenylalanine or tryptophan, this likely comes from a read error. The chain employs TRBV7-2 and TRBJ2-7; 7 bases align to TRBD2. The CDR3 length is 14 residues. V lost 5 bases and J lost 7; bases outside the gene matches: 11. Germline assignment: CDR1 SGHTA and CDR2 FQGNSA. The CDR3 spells CASSPEGGPREQYS. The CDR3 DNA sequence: TGTGCCAGCAGCCCAGAGGGAGGGCCGAGGGAGCAGTACTCC.

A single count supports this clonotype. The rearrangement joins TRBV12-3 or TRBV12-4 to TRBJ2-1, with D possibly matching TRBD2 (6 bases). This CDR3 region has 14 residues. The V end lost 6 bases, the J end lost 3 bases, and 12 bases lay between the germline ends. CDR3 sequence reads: CASRGGLLYNEQFF. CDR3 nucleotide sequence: TGTGCCAGCAGGGGAGGACTACTCTACAATGAGCAGTTCTTC.

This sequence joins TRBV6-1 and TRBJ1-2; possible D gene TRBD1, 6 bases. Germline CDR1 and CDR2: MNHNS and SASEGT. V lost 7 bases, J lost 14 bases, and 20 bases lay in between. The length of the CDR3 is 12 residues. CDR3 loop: CASTRGDYGLTF. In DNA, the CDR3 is TGTGCCAGCACCAGGGGAGACTATGGCTTAACCTTC.

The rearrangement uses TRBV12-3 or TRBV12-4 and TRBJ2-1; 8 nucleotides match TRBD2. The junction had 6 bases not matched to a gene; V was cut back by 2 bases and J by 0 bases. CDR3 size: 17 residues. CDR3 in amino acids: CASSLYTSGSSYNEQFF. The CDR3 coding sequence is TGTGCCAGCAGTTTATATACTAGCGGAAGCTCCTACAATGAGCAGTTCTTC.

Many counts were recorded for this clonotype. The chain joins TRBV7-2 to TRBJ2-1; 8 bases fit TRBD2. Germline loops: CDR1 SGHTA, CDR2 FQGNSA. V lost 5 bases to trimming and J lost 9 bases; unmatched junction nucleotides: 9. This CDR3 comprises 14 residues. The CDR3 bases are TGTGCCAGCAGCCCCGGGACTAGAATGGGTGAGCAGTTCTTC. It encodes CASSPGTRMGEQFF.

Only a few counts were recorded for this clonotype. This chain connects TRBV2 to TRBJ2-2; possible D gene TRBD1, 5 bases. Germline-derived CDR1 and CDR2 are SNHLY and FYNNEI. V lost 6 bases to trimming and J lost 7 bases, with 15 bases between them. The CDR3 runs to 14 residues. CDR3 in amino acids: CASRATEIDGELFF. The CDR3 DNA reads TGTGCCAGCAGGGCGACAGAAATAGACGGGGAGCTGTTTTTT.

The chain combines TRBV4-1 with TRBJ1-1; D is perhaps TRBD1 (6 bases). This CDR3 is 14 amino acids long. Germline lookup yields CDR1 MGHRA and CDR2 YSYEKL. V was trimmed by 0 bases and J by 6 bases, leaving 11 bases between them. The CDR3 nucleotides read TGCGCCAGCAGCCAAGATCGGGGGGCCGCTGAAGCTTTCTTT. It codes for CASSQDRGAAEAFF.

For the CDR3, the DNA is TGCAGTGCTAGTCTCGATACGGCAGGGGGTTGGGAAAAACTGTTTTTT. Protein: CSASLDTAGGWEKLFF. The chain uses TRBV20-1 and TRBJ1-4; 7 bases align to TRBD1. Germline CDR1 is DFQATT and CDR2 is SNEGSKA (reference sequence). The CDR3 sequence is 16 residues long. The V segment lost 3 bases and the J segment 8 bases; nucleotides outside the gene matches: 15.

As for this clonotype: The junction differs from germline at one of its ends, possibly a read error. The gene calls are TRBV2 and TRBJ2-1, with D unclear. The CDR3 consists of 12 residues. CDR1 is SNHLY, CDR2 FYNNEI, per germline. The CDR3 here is CASTEEGYEQFF. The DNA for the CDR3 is TGTGCCAGCACCGAAGAAGGGTATGAACAGTTCTTC.